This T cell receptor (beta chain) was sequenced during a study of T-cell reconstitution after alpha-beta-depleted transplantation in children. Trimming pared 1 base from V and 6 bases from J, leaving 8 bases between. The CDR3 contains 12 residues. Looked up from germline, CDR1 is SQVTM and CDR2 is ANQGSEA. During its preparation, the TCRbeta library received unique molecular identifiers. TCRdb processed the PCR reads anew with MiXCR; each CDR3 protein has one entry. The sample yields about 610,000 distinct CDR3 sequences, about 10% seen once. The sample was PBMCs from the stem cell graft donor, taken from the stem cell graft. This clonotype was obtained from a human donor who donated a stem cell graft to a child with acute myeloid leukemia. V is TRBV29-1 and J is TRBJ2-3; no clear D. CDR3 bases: TGCAGCGTTGAAGGGATGGGTGATACGCAGTATTTT. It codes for CSVEGMGDTQYF.